This T cell receptor beta chain is from a study of T cells in Graves' hyperthyroidism and ophthalmopathy. Study-level points and caveats: The majority of expanded thyroid clonotypes above 0.001 also appeared in blood. A model built on 13 V-J features separated ophthalmopathy from stable hyperthyroidism.

As for this clonotype: Its antigen is not known.

Amplification targeted TCR beta CDR3 regions from RNA transcripts. During a first-round RT-PCR of the TCR CDR3, the HTBI primer set was used. Each CDR3 protein gets one entry after TCRdb re-called the multiplex PCR reads with MiXCR. The data show around 190,000 distinct CDR3 sequences, about a sixth seen once. Sequences were obtained from blood. This TCR was sampled from a woman aged 45 to 65 with Graves' hyperthyroidism.

The CDR3 region is CASSLAGPGTSGYTF. As DNA, the CDR3 is TGTGCCAGCAGCTTAGCGGGCCCGGGGACTTCTGGCTACACCTTC. The rearrangement links TRBV7-3 to TRBJ1-2, with a possible D match to TRBD1 (5 bases). Germline V gene data show CDR1 as SGHTA and CDR2 as FQGTGA. Trimming took off 2 bases at V and 7 bases at J, with 17 bases between the two ends. The CDR3 totals 15 residues.